The 31 T cell receptor beta chains given below trace back to one sample, sequenced in a study of cytomegalovirus exposure and HLA in healthy donors. The PCR made use of 60 Vbeta and 13 Jbeta primers. The table came from immunoSEQ multiplex PCR; TCRdb's copy has only in-frame clones and leaves some out. The top ten hold around 23% of the sample, which has 90,000 or so clones, more than 75% seen once. Sequenced: PBMCs. The receptors shown here come from a woman aged 50 to 65 in good health and CMV-seropositive.

This clone was picked up a small number of times. The gene calls are TRBV7-6 and TRBJ2-5, with 9 bases identical to TRBD2. This CDR3 contains 14 residues. V dropped 5 bases and J dropped 2; count of bases not matched to a gene: 3. CDR1 is SGHVS and CDR2 is FNYEAQ in the germline V gene. CDR3 sequence (DNA): TGTGCCAGCAGCCTCGCGGGGGGGCAAGAGACCCAGTACTTC. Its protein product is CASSLAGGQETQYF.

This clone was counted once. The chain uses TRBV5-6 and TRBJ1-3; 9 positions agree with TRBD1. The CDR3 sequence is 17 residues long. V dropped 0 bases and J dropped 0; count of bases not matched to a gene: 4. Germline V gene data show CDR1 as SGHDT and CDR2 as YYEEEE. The CDR3 here is CASSLEGQGSSGNTIYF. CDR3 DNA: TGTGCCAGCAGCTTGGAAGGACAGGGGAGCTCTGGAAACACCATATATTTT.

This clone was found a few times. The chain links TRBV7-3 to TRBJ2-1; tentatively, D is TRBD2 (6 bases). CDR3 length: 18 residues. The V gene's germline CDR1 is SGHTA and CDR2 FQGTGA. V was clipped by 5 bases and J by 0 bases, with 20 bases between them. CDR3 residues: CASSPAPHSGRSYNEQFF. DNA for the CDR3: TGTGCCAGCAGCCCCGCCCCTCATAGCGGCCGCTCCTACAATGAGCAGTTCTTC.

The V call is TRBV6-9, the J call TRBJ1-1; no clear D. Germline CDR1 reads MNHGY; CDR2 reads SVAAGI. This CDR3 spans 17 amino acids. V was shortened by 2 bases and J by 5 bases, with 21 bases between the two germline ends. Here the CDR3 reads CASSYTIKWGEGTEAFF. The CDR3 region has the DNA TGTGCCAGCAGTTATACAATCAAATGGGGAGAGGGAACTGAAGCTTTCTTT.

This clone has more than one count but fewer than ten. This chain connects TRBV9 to TRBJ1-1, with D unclear. CDR1 is SGDLS and CDR2 is YYNGEE in the germline V gene. This CDR3 is built from 14 residues. Trimming cost V 4 bases and J 6 bases, with 16 bases left between them. The DNA for the CDR3 is TGTGCCAGCAGCCCGTCGGTTGGAGTTGCTGAAGCTTTCTTT. Its translation is CASSPSVGVAEAFF.

CDR3 nucleotides: TGCGCCAGCAGCCCCGGACAGGACCGCTATGGCTACACCTTC. Its protein product is CASSPGQDRYGYTF. This chain uses TRBV5-1 with TRBJ1-2; TRBD1 aligns across 7 bases. Germline V gives CDR1 SGHRS, CDR2 YFSETQ. Unmatched junction bases numbered 7, after V lost 4 bases and J lost 4 bases. This CDR3 has 14 residues.

The V gene is TRBV18, the J gene TRBJ1-2; D is possibly TRBD1 (5 bases). Between the trimmed V and J ends, which lost 3 bases and 0 bases, there was a span of 17 bases. CDR3 length equals 17 residues. CDR1 KGHSH and CDR2 LQKENI come from the germline V gene. CDR3 nucleotides: TGTGCCAGCTCACCCGCCGGACATCTTGCAACTAACTATGGCTACACCTTC. Translation: CASSPAGHLATNYGYTF.

The chain carries TRBV6-5 and TRBJ1-3; weak D call: TRBD1 (5 bases). The V end was cut by 3 bases, the J end by 2 bases, with 11 bases between. The CDR3 has 15 amino acids. Germline V gene data show CDR1 as MNHEY and CDR2 as SVGAGI. This CDR3 is CASSYGRATGNTIYF. In DNA form, the CDR3 reads TGTGCCAGCAGTTATGGCAGGGCTACTGGAAACACCATATATTTT.

The chain uses TRBV7-6 and TRBJ2-3; no clear D. Trimming removed 5 bases at V and 4 bases at J, with 7 bases between. The CDR3 contains 12 residues. Germline CDR1 reads SGHVS; CDR2 reads FNYEAQ. This chain's CDR3 is CASSPRADTQYF. The CDR3 DNA sequence: TGTGCCAGCAGCCCTCGGGCAGATACGCAGTATTTT.

The chain employs TRBV5-1 and TRBJ1-2; 9 bases match TRBD1. Trimming cost V 4 bases and J 6 bases; bases outside gene matches: 10. Germline V gene data show CDR1 as SGHRS and CDR2 as YFSETQ. The CDR3 length is 15 residues. The CDR3 spells CASSTVLQGADGYTF. CDR3 DNA sequence: TGCGCCAGCAGCACGGTATTACAGGGGGCGGATGGCTACACCTTC.

V gene TRBV28 combines with J gene TRBJ2-3; 9 nucleotides line up with TRBD2. Per the germline V gene, CDR1 is MDHEN and CDR2 is SYDVKM. J was trimmed by 3 bases and V by 3 bases; bases with no gene match: 1. The CDR3 has 14 residues. This chain's CDR3 is CASSFLAGTDTQYF. CDR3 sequence (DNA): TGTGCCAGCAGTTTTCTAGCGGGGACAGATACGCAGTATTTT.

The chain is built from TRBV2 and TRBJ1-1; 8 positions match TRBD1. The V segment lost 4 bases and the J segment 1 base; nucleotides outside the gene matches: 5. This CDR3 has 15 residues. Germline CDR1 reads SNHLY; CDR2 reads FYNNEI. The CDR3 DNA reads as TGTGCCAGCAGTGCCCAAGGACAGGGGAACACTGAAGCTTTCTTT. This codes for CASSAQGQGNTEAFF.

The chain recombines TRBV2 with TRBJ2-5; 12 bases align to TRBD2. This CDR3 has 17 residues. V trimming: 2 bases; J trimming: 5 bases; junction bases outside the gene matches: 9. The germline gives CDR1 SNHLY, CDR2 FYNNEI. Here the CDR3 reads CASSEPSGGAIEETQYF. For the CDR3, the DNA is TGTGCCAGCAGTGAACCTAGCGGGGGGGCCATTGAGGAGACCCAGTACTTC.

The V gene is TRBV4-1, the J gene TRBJ2-7; 10 bases match TRBD1. V was clipped by 0 bases and J by 13 bases; unmatched bases: 12. The V gene's germline CDR1 is MGHRA and CDR2 YSYEKL. The CDR3 loop spans 15 amino acids. The CDR3 DNA sequence: TGCGCCAGCAGCCAAGAGGGGACAGGGGTAACTCGACTTTACTTC. Protein: CASSQEGTGVTRLYF.

This clone has just one count. The chain is built from TRBV2 and TRBJ2-5; 13 positions match TRBD2. Per the germline V gene, CDR1 is SNHLY and CDR2 is FYNNEI. The V gene end was trimmed by 6 bases and the J gene end by 7 bases; junction bases not matched to a gene: 8. The CDR3 loop spans 15 amino acids. CDR3 bases: TGTGCCAGCAGCGGTACTAGCGGGGGGGCAGGGACCCAGTACTTC. Protein sequence: CASSGTSGGAGTQYF.

Remarks on this clone: The germline gene is not matched at one end of the junction; a read error may be the cause. The chain links TRBV7-9 to TRBJ1-6; D gene unclear. This CDR3 has 16 residues. Per germline, CDR1 SEHNR and CDR2 FQNEAQ (reference sequence). DNA for the CDR3: TGTTCCAGCAGCTTAGGACGGGTGACTGATAATTCACCCCTCCACTTT. Amino acids: CSSSLGRVTDNSPLHF.

The chain couples TRBV18 to TRBJ1-1; D ambiguous. Germline V gene lookup returns CDR1 KGHSH and CDR2 LQKENI. This CDR3 region has 16 residues. The V and J ends lost 0 bases and 4 bases respectively, with 15 bases between them. The CDR3 loop reads CASSPPRVNAGTEAFF. CDR3 coding DNA: TGTGCCAGCTCACCACCTCGAGTTAACGCGGGCACTGAAGCTTTCTTT.

The V call is TRBV5-1, the J call TRBJ2-7; 9 bases align to TRBD2. V lost 3 bases and J lost 0; bases outside the gene matches: 4. The CDR3 loop spans 15 amino acids. Germline V gives CDR1 SGHRS, CDR2 YFSETQ. The CDR3 DNA is TGCGCCAGCAGCTCCACTAGCGGGTACTCCTACGAGCAGTACTTC. Encoded protein: CASSSTSGYSYEQYF.

This clone came up a few times. This rearrangement joins TRBV6-5 to TRBJ1-1, with D possibly being TRBD1 (5 bases). Germline V CDR1 and CDR2: MNHEY, SVGAGI. Trimming left V 4 bases short and J 5 bases short, with 14 bases between. This CDR3 has 14 residues. This chain's CDR3 is CASSSRDSETEAFF. CDR3 bases: TGTGCCAGCAGTTCCCGGGACTCCGAAACTGAAGCTTTCTTT.

The chain joins TRBV29-1 to TRBJ1-2; TRBD1 aligns across 7 bases. Per the germline V gene, CDR1 is SQVTM and CDR2 is ANQGSEA. The trim removed 0 bases at V and 2 bases at J, leaving 0 bases unmatched. The CDR3 contains 13 residues. The DNA for the CDR3 is TGCAGCGTTGAAGAGACAGGGAACTATGGCTACACCTTC. It yields the protein CSVEETGNYGYTF.

This clone was seen only a few times. The junction and the germline gene differ at one end; a read error may be behind it. CDR3 residues: CASSQEGSGSSYGQYF. For the CDR3, the DNA is TGCGCCAGCAGCCAAGAGGGTAGCGGGAGTAGTTACGGGCAGTACTTC. The chain carries TRBV4-1 and TRBJ2-7; the match to TRBD2 covers 9 bases. The CDR3 runs 16 residues. Germline V lookup: CDR1 MGHRA, CDR2 YSYEKL.

The gene calls are TRBV11-3 and TRBJ1-1; no definite D call. Trimming removed 10 bases from V and 9 bases from J, with 12 bases in between. The CDR3 contains 10 residues. CDR1 is SGHNT, CDR2 YENEEA, per germline. CDR3 sequence: CAINSGKAFF. The CDR3 DNA reads as TGTGCCATCAACTCAGGAAAAGCTTTCTTT.

The sample holds one count of this clone. CDR3 nucleotide sequence: TGTGCCAGCAGTAAGCTAGCGGGAAGCTCCTACGAGCAGTACGTC. It encodes CASSKLAGSSYEQYV. The chain joins TRBV6-5 to TRBJ2-7, with 9 bases aligning to TRBD2. Per the germline V gene, CDR1 is MNHEY and CDR2 is SVGAGI. The CDR3 loop spans 15 amino acids. Germline trimming cut 5 bases from V and 0 bases from J; bases unmatched to any gene: 5.

V and J are TRBV10-2 and TRBJ2-3, with 8 positions matching TRBD2. The CDR3 runs to 14 residues. Germline V gives CDR1 WSHSY, CDR2 SAAADI. The J segment lost 2 bases and the V segment lost 4 bases, leaving 2 bases of the junction unmatched. Here the CDR3 reads CASSVAGSTDTQYF. CDR3 coding DNA: TGCGCCAGCAGTGTAGCGGGGTCCACAGATACGCAGTATTTT.

The chain carries TRBV5-1 and TRBJ2-2, with D tentatively TRBD1 (5 bases). V gave up 0 bases and J gave up 7 bases, with 16 bases separating them. CDR1 is SGHRS, CDR2 YFSETQ, per germline. This CDR3 has 16 amino acids. DNA for the CDR3: TGCGCCAGCAGCTTGGAGGGGCGCAGGAAAAACGGGGAGCTGTTTTTT. Protein: CASSLEGRRKNGELFF.

This clone was detected a few times. This chain uses TRBV4-1 with TRBJ2-5; 8 bases are a match to TRBD1. The CDR3 is made up of 16 amino acids. Looked up from germline, CDR1 is MGHRA and CDR2 is YSYEKL. V gave up 2 bases and J gave up 5 bases; unmatched junction bases: 10. The CDR3 DNA is TGCGCCAGCAGCCAAATGGGGACACAGGGGGGTGAGACCCAGTACTTC. The encoded protein is CASSQMGTQGGETQYF.

This clone has just one count. V usage is TRBV11-3 and J usage is TRBJ2-1; TRBD1 aligns across 8 bases. Germline V gene data show CDR1 as SGHNT and CDR2 as YENEEA. J gave up 8 bases and V 5 bases, and 5 bases lay outside the gene matches. CDR3 size: 13 residues. The CDR3 nucleotides are TGTGCCAGCAGCCTCCCGGACAGGGATGAGCAGTTCTTC. Translating gives CASSLPDRDEQFF. Together with reference TRBV11-3 and TRBJ2-1, the CDR3 gives the full variable domain: EAGVVQSPRYKIIEKKQPVAFWCNPISGHNTLYWYLQNLGQGPELLIRYENEEAVDDSQLPKDRFSAERLKGVDSTLKIQPAELGDSAVYLCASSLPDRDEQFFGPGTRLTVL.

The rearrangement joins TRBV5-4 to TRBJ1-2; D gene ambiguous. Per the germline V gene, CDR1 is SGHNT and CDR2 is YYREEE (reference sequence). The CDR3 runs to 13 residues. The ends were cut back, 3 bases at V and 0 bases at J, with 6 bases in the middle. The CDR3 bases are TGTGCCAGCAGCTCCCCAGCTAACTATGGCTACACCTTC. This sequence encodes CASSSPANYGYTF.

J is TRBJ2-7 and V is TRBV15; D may be TRBD1 (6 bases). Germline CDR1 LNHNV, CDR2 YYDKDF (reference sequence). V was cut by 1 base and J by 1 base, with 11 bases left in between. The CDR3 runs to 15 residues. CDR3 sequence reads: CATSRGGTPSYEQYF. The DNA for the CDR3 is TGTGCCACCAGCAGAGGGGGGACACCGTCCTACGAGCAGTACTTC.

The sample holds one count of this clone. This chain joins TRBV11-2 and TRBJ1-6, with TRBD1 matching 7 bases. Germline assignment: CDR1 SGHAT and CDR2 FQNNGV. The CDR3 is made up of 16 amino acids. V trimming: 0 bases; J trimming: 7 bases; junction bases outside the gene matches: 6. CDR3 protein: CASSLDRDRTNSPLHF. DNA for the CDR3: TGTGCCAGCAGCTTAGACCGGGACAGAACAAATTCACCCCTCCACTTT.

The chain recombines TRBV11-2 with TRBJ2-5, with TRBD1 matching over 9 bases. V shed 6 bases, J shed 3 bases, and the junction held 5 bases outside the gene matches. This CDR3 contains 14 residues. Per the germline V gene, CDR1 is SGHAT and CDR2 is FQNNGV. The DNA for the CDR3 is TGTGCCAGCAGTCGGACAGGGGTGAAAGAGACCCAGTACTTC. Protein: CASSRTGVKETQYF.